These 24 T cell receptor beta chains originate from one sample sequenced in a study of cytomegalovirus exposure and HLA in healthy donors. PCR used 60 Vbeta primers and 13 Jbeta primers. Produced via immunoSEQ multiplex PCR; TCRdb's table is partial and in-frame only. The sample has around 26,000 clones; the top ten hold approximately 15%. Sequencing was performed on PBMCs. The receptor set was obtained from a male donor in good health and CMV-seropositive.

The CDR3 nucleotides read TGCGCCAGCAGCCCCACCGGAGGTGGGTACTACAATGAGCAGTTCTTC. As protein: CASSPTGGGYYNEQFF. J is TRBJ2-1 and V is TRBV5-1, with D perhaps TRBD2 (5 bases). The length of the CDR3 is 16 residues. Germline V CDR1 and CDR2: SGHRS, YFSETQ. Trimming stripped 4 bases from V and 3 bases from J, with 17 bases between.

CDR3 protein: CTILGRTNTEAFF. The CDR3 DNA reads TGCACCATCTTAGGGAGGACGAACACTGAAGCTTTCTTT. V and J are TRBV29-1 and TRBJ1-1; the D is unclear. The length of the CDR3 is 13 residues. Per the germline V gene, CDR1 is SQVTM and CDR2 is ANQGSEA.

V gene TRBV27 combines with J gene TRBJ2-7; the D gene is possibly TRBD2 (5 bases). Trimming stripped 5 bases from V and 0 bases from J, with 14 bases between. The germline V gene has CDR1 MNHEY and CDR2 SMNVEV (reference sequence). The CDR3 has 15 amino acids. DNA of the CDR3: TGTGCCAGCAGTCCGCGGGTCGGTCTCTCCTACGAGCAGTACTTC. It encodes CASSPRVGLSYEQYF.

The chain has TRBV4-1 and TRBJ2-2, with 8 bases aligning to TRBD1. V was clipped by 1 base and J by 7 bases; unmatched bases: 8. CDR1 and CDR2 from the germline V gene are MGHRA and YSYEKL. This CDR3 comprises 16 residues. For the CDR3, the DNA is TGCGCCAGCAGCCAAGTCCAGGGGGCAATTGGCGGGGAGCTGTTTTTT. Translated, it gives CASSQVQGAIGGELFF.

Notes on this clone: At one boundary the junction diverges from the germline segment, which might be a read error. This chain links TRBV6-1 with TRBJ2-7, with 8 bases lining up with TRBD2. Per germline, CDR1 MNHNS and CDR2 SASEGT. The CDR3 totals 16 residues. The CDR3 reads CASSATVGTRKYGQYF. For the CDR3, the DNA is TGTGCCAGCAGTGCCACAGTTGGGACTAGAAAATACGGGCAGTACTTC.

J is TRBJ1-4 and V is TRBV19; D is uncertain. The length of the CDR3 is 15 residues. Germline loops: CDR1 LNHDA, CDR2 SQIVND (reference sequence). V lost 3 bases and J lost 8, with 16 bases in between. The CDR3 protein is CASSIGQVTEEKLFF. In nucleotides, the CDR3 is TGTGCCAGTAGTATTGGTCAGGTAACGGAAGAAAAACTGTTTTTT.

This chain connects TRBV20-1 to TRBJ2-2, with D perhaps TRBD1 (5 bases). Germline lookup yields CDR1 DFQATT and CDR2 SNEGSKA (reference sequence). The length of the CDR3 is 11 residues. The V gene lost 6 bases and the J gene lost 12 bases, with 14 bases spanning the gap. The CDR3 coding sequence is TGCAGTGCCCCGAGCAGGGTCCAGCTGTTTTTT. It specifies CSAPSRVQLFF.

The rearrangement links TRBV7-2 to TRBJ2-3; 9 bases match TRBD1. Germline CDR1 SGHTA, CDR2 FQGNSA. This CDR3 has 15 amino acids. The trim removed 1 base at V and 11 bases at J, leaving 10 bases unmatched. The CDR3 spells CASSLGRDRAFGQYF. CDR3 nucleotide sequence: TGTGCCAGCAGCTTAGGAAGGGACAGGGCGTTCGGGCAGTATTTT.

The CDR3 reads CSVGKGQGYEQYF. The CDR3 bases are TGCAGCGTCGGGAAGGGACAGGGCTACGAGCAGTACTTC. The J gene is TRBJ2-7, the V gene TRBV29-1; 9 positions match TRBD1. After removal of 6 bases from V and 3 bases from J, the junction contained 6 bases not matched to a gene. In germline, CDR1 is SQVTM, CDR2 ANQGSEA. The CDR3 runs to 13 residues.

V gene TRBV5-6 combines with J gene TRBJ1-2; TRBD1 is a possible D gene (5 bases). The V gene lost 0 bases and the J gene lost 7 bases, with 13 bases spanning the gap. Per germline, CDR1 SGHDT and CDR2 YYEEEE. CDR3 length: 14 residues. The chain's CDR3 is CASSLGGGDGGYTF. The CDR3 nucleotides are TGTGCCAGCAGCTTGGGAGGAGGGGATGGTGGCTACACCTTC.

V and J are TRBV5-7 and TRBJ1-1; D gene unclear. TRBV5-7 carries the ORF label, with uncertain function. V was shortened by 3 bases and J by 1 base, with 13 bases between the two germline ends. The CDR3 contains 15 residues. For the CDR3, the DNA is TGTGCCAGCAGCTGGGGTAAAGAGGGGAACACTGAAGCTTTCTTT. It encodes CASSWGKEGNTEAFF.

The chain employs TRBV9 and TRBJ2-1, with D perhaps matching TRBD2 (5 bases). This CDR3 comprises 12 residues. From germline, CDR1 is SGDLS and CDR2 YYNGEE. The V end lost 2 bases, the J end lost 9 bases, and 9 bases lay between the germline ends. For the CDR3, the DNA is TGTGCCAGCAGCGTCGGGGAAGTTGAGCAGTTCTTC. Translation gives CASSVGEVEQFF.

The gene calls are TRBV5-1 and TRBJ1-4; weak D call: TRBD1 (5 bases). Trimming left V 0 bases short and J 7 bases short, with 13 bases between. The germline CDR1 and CDR2 sequences are SGHRS and YFSETQ. The CDR3 extends over 15 amino acids. In DNA form, the CDR3 reads TGCGCCAGCAGCTTGGCCCGGGGGAAGGGTGAAAAACTGTTTTTT. It encodes CASSLARGKGEKLFF.

CDR3 nucleotide sequence: TGTGCCTGGAGTCGGATGAGCGGTGGCTCCTACAATGAGCAGTTCTTC. This encodes CAWSRMSGGSYNEQFF. The gene calls are TRBV30 and TRBJ2-1; weak D call: TRBD2 (5 bases). Between the trimmed V and J ends, which lost 2 bases and 0 bases, there was a span of 14 bases. Germline CDR1 and CDR2: GTSNPN and SVGIG (reference sequence). This CDR3 is 16 amino acids long.

The chain employs TRBV7-2 and TRBJ2-7, with D possibly matching TRBD1 (6 bases). The ends were cut back, 2 bases at V and 6 bases at J, with 17 bases in the middle. Germline V gives CDR1 SGHTA, CDR2 FQGNSA. This CDR3 has 15 amino acids. The CDR3 reads CASSLQGTQAGEQYF. DNA of the CDR3: TGTGCCAGCAGCTTACAGGGGACGCAGGCGGGCGAGCAGTACTTC. Full variable domain (missing parts from reference TRBV7-2 and TRBJ2-7): GAGVSQSPSNKVTEKGKDVELRCDPISGHTALYWYRQSLGQGLEFLIYFQGNSAPDKSGLPSDRFSAERTGGSVSTLTIQRTQQEDSAVYLCASSLQGTQAGEQYFGPGTRLTVT.

This chain links TRBV4-2 with TRBJ2-1, with D perhaps TRBD2 (5 bases). Deletions cut 1 base from V and 6 bases from J, with 16 bases between. Germline CDR1 LGHNA, CDR2 YNFKEQ. The CDR3 extends over 16 amino acids. This chain's CDR3 is CASSQVVLEGFNEQFF. As DNA, the CDR3 is TGTGCCAGCAGCCAAGTAGTACTAGAAGGTTTCAATGAGCAGTTCTTC.

The V and J genes are TRBV28 and TRBJ1-2; no reliable D call. The CDR3 has 13 residues. Looked up from germline, CDR1 is MDHEN and CDR2 is SYDVKM. Trimming removed 3 bases at V and 4 bases at J, with 9 bases between. Here the CDR3 DNA reads TGTGCCAGCAGTTTTCAGTCTGGCTATGGCTACACCTTC. Translating gives CASSFQSGYGYTF.

The chain combines TRBV4-2 with TRBJ2-7, with TRBD2 identical over 7 bases. The germline V gene has CDR1 LGHNA and CDR2 YNFKEQ. V lost 0 bases to trimming and J lost 0 bases; unmatched junction nucleotides: 11. The CDR3 sequence is 18 residues long. The CDR3: CASSQDLSKGRDSYEQYF. The CDR3, as DNA: TGTGCCAGCAGCCAAGATCTTTCGAAGGGGAGGGACTCCTACGAGCAGTACTTC.

The chain combines TRBV7-9 with TRBJ2-7; 11 positions agree with TRBD2. Trimming cost V 5 bases and J 2 bases; bases outside gene matches: 5. Germline loops: CDR1 SEHNR, CDR2 FQNEAQ (reference sequence). There are 15 residues in the CDR3. The CDR3 region is CASSTTSGSPYEQYF. In DNA, the CDR3 is TGTGCCAGCAGCACCACTAGCGGGAGCCCCTACGAGCAGTACTTC. The variable domain in full, completed from reference TRBV7-9 and TRBJ2-7, reads DTGVSQNPRHKITKRGQNVTFRCDPISEHNRLYWYRQTLGQGPEFLTYFQNEAQLEKSRLLSDRFSAERPKGSFSTLEIQRTEQGDSAMYLCASSTTSGSPYEQYFGPGTRLTVT.

CDR3 amino acids: CASSGQNSNQPQHF. The CDR3 DNA reads as TGTGCCAGCAGTGGACAGAATAGCAATCAGCCCCAGCATTTT. The chain recombines TRBV6-1 with TRBJ1-5; tentatively, D is TRBD1 (5 bases). Germline loops: CDR1 MNHNS, CDR2 SASEGT. The V end lost 4 bases, the J end lost 0 bases, and 7 bases lay between the germline ends. The CDR3 covers 14 residues.

The chain recombines TRBV29-1 with TRBJ1-1; 11 bases match TRBD1. The ends lost 4 bases at V and 3 bases at J; junction bases unmatched: 4. Germline loops: CDR1 SQVTM, CDR2 ANQGSEA. The CDR3 covers 14 residues. CDR3 sequence: CSVAGQGAYTEAFF. In nucleotides, the CDR3 is TGCAGCGTTGCTGGACAGGGGGCGTACACTGAAGCTTTCTTT.

The chain couples TRBV7-7 to TRBJ2-7, with 7 bases matching TRBD1. The germline CDR1 and CDR2 sequences are SSHAT and FNYEAQ (reference sequence). J lost 5 bases, V lost 5 bases, and 12 bases had no gene match. The CDR3 totals 15 residues. CDR3 in amino acids: CASSPRTGTGNEQYF. The CDR3 coding sequence is TGTGCCAGCAGCCCCCGGACAGGCACAGGGAACGAGCAGTACTTC.

V gene TRBV9 combines with J gene TRBJ2-1, with D unclear. The CDR3 runs 15 residues. Germline V gene lookup returns CDR1 SGDLS and CDR2 YYNGEE. V lost 3 bases and J lost 0, with 10 bases in between. In DNA form, the CDR3 reads TGTGCCAGCAGCGCCGTTGATAGCTCCTACAATGAGCAGTTCTTC. It encodes CASSAVDSSYNEQFF.

The J gene is TRBJ2-7, the V gene TRBV30; 7 positions match TRBD1. Germline CDR1 GTSNPN, CDR2 SVGIG (reference sequence). Losses at the gene ends were 0 bases for V and 5 bases for J; bases not matched to a gene: 7. The CDR3 is 14 residues long. This chain's CDR3 is CAWSVQGGLDEQYF. The CDR3 DNA reads as TGTGCCTGGAGTGTTCAAGGGGGCCTTGACGAGCAGTACTTC.